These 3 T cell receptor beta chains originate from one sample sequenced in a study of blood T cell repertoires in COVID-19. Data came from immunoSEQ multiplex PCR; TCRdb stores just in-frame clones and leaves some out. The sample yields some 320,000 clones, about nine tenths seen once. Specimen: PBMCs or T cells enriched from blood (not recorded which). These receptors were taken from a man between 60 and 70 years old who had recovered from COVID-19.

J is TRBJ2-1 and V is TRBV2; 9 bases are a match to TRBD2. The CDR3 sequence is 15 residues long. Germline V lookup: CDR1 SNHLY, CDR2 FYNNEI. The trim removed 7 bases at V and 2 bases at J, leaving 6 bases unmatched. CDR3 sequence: CASTGGRAPYNEQFF. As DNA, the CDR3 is TGTGCCAGCACTGGCGGGAGGGCCCCCTACAATGAGCAGTTCTTC. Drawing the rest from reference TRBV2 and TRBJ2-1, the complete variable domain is EPEVTQTPSHQVTQMGQEVILRCVPISNHLYFYWYRQILGQKVEFLVSFYNNEISEKSEIFDDQFSVERPDGSNFTLKIRSTKLEDSAMYFCASTGGRAPYNEQFFGPGTRLTVL.

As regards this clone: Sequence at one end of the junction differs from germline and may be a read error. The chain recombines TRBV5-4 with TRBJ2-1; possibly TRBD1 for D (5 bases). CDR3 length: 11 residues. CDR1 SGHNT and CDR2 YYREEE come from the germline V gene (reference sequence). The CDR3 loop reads CASSYLGVRIF. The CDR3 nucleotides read TGTGCCAGCAGCTACCTAGGGGTAAGAATCTTC.

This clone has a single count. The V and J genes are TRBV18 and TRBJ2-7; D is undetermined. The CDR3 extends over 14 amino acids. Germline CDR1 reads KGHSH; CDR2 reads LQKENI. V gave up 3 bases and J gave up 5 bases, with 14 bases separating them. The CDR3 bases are TGTGCCAGCTCACCCTTGATGGGTCAGGACGAGCAGTACTTC. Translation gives CASSPLMGQDEQYF.